A single sample gave rise to the 20 T cell receptor beta chains below, sequenced in a study of blood T cell repertoires in COVID-19. The method was immunoSEQ multiplex PCR; TCRdb's version includes in-frame clones alone and lacks a portion of them. Of around 130,000 clones in the sample, more than 90% were seen once. The sample comprised peripheral blood. These receptors all come from a man in his fifties or sixties with COVID-19, enrolled during active disease.

This clone occurred once. The chain is built from TRBV20-1 and TRBJ2-1; D perhaps matches TRBD2 (5 bases). Germline V CDR1 and CDR2: DFQATT, SNEGSKA (reference sequence). V shed 3 bases and J shed 6 bases, with 12 bases lying between them. This CDR3 has 13 amino acids. CDR3 DNA sequence: TGCAGTGCTAGTAAAGGCGGAGGCAATGAGCAGTTCTTC. Translation gives CSASKGGGNEQFF.

This chain uses TRBV19 with TRBJ1-1; 8 bases align to TRBD1. Germline V gene lookup returns CDR1 LNHDA and CDR2 SQIVND (reference sequence). Unmatched junction bases numbered 12, after V lost 4 bases and J lost 2 bases. The CDR3 is 17 residues long. The CDR3 DNA follows: TGTGCCAGTAGTAGGGATCGGGACAGGTTGCAAAACACTGAAGCTTTCTTT. It encodes CASSRDRDRLQNTEAFF.

The chain carries TRBV28 and TRBJ1-2, with TRBD1 identical over 11 bases. There are 18 residues in the CDR3. CDR1 MDHEN and CDR2 SYDVKM come from the germline V gene. V shed 4 bases, J shed 3 bases, and the junction held 13 bases outside the gene matches. CDR3 coding DNA: TGTGCCAGCAGTTCCCCCGGCAGGACAGGGGGCTTGGACTATGGCTACACCTTC. This sequence encodes CASSSPGRTGGLDYGYTF.

This sequence joins TRBV7-2 and TRBJ1-2, with TRBD1 matching over 11 bases. From germline, CDR1 is SGHTA and CDR2 FQGNSA. The CDR3 is 17 amino acids. V gave up 1 base and J gave up 4 bases; unmatched junction bases: 8. CDR3 nucleotides: TGTGCCAGCAGCTTAGAACCCGGGACAGGGGGTAGCTATGGCTACACCTTC. Amino acid sequence: CASSLEPGTGGSYGYTF.

This chain uses TRBV5-1 with TRBJ2-1; 14 bases agree with TRBD2. From germline, CDR1 is SGHRS and CDR2 YFSETQ. The CDR3 is 17 residues long. Losses at the gene ends were 7 bases for V and 10 bases for J; bases not matched to a gene: 16. CDR3 DNA: TGCGCCAGCCGGACAGGGACGGGACTAGCGGGAGAAGGAGAGCAGTTCTTC. Amino acids: CASRTGTGLAGEGEQFF.

The chain combines TRBV6-5 with TRBJ2-7; D possibly corresponds to TRBD2 (5 bases). In germline, CDR1 is MNHEY, CDR2 SVGAGI. The CDR3 is 15 residues long. Trimming pared 2 bases from V and 2 bases from J, leaving 13 bases between. CDR3 bases: TGTGCCAGCAGTTACGGGTCAGCGGATGCCTACGAGCAGTACTTC. Translated: CASSYGSADAYEQYF.

The J gene is TRBJ2-1, the V gene TRBV5-1; D possibly corresponds to TRBD2 (6 bases). Germline V gives CDR1 SGHRS, CDR2 YFSETQ. The CDR3 is 16 residues long. V was trimmed by 5 bases and J by 4 bases, leaving 19 bases between them. DNA for the CDR3: TGCGCCAGCAGAGCTACCCTACTTCGGGGGTACAATGAGCAGTTCTTC. This gives the protein CASRATLLRGYNEQFF.

The chain carries TRBV28 and TRBJ2-4; D is uncertain. Trimming removed 8 bases from V and 0 bases from J, with 5 bases in between. Germline assignment: CDR1 MDHEN and CDR2 SYDVKM. This CDR3 region has 12 residues. The CDR3 DNA reads as TGTGCCAGCGCAGTAGCCAAAAACATTCAGTACTTC. Translating gives CASAVAKNIQYF.

The chain uses TRBV19 and TRBJ1-4; 7 bases agree with TRBD1. Germline V gives CDR1 LNHDA, CDR2 SQIVND (reference sequence). CDR3 length: 14 residues. With 3 bases clipped from V and 6 bases from J, the junction kept 4 bases outside the gene matches. CDR3 in amino acids: CASSMRQGDEKLFF. The DNA for the CDR3 is TGTGCCAGTAGTATGAGGCAGGGGGATGAAAAACTGTTTTTT.

The CDR3 DNA follows: TGTGCCAGTAGAATGACAGGGAGAGATGACGAGCAGTACTTC. Protein sequence: CASRMTGRDDEQYF. V gene TRBV19 combines with J gene TRBJ2-7, with TRBD1 identical over 7 bases. V gave up 6 bases and J gave up 5 bases; unmatched junction bases: 10. The germline gives CDR1 LNHDA, CDR2 SQIVND (reference sequence). This CDR3 contains 14 residues.

The rearrangement uses TRBV3-1 (or the pseudogene TRBV3-2) and TRBJ2-5, with TRBD2 as a possible D gene (6 bases). CDR3 size: 12 residues. CDR1 and CDR2 (germline): LGHDT, YNNKEL (reference sequence). The germline V and J ends were trimmed by 4 bases and 10 bases, with 13 bases remaining between them. The CDR3 sequence: CASSPDTGGQYF. The CDR3 DNA is TGTGCCAGCAGCCCTGACACCGGGGGCCAGTACTTC.

J is TRBJ2-7 and V is TRBV5-1; D is possibly TRBD2 (6 bases). Germline CDR1 and CDR2: SGHRS and YFSETQ. V was shortened by 3 bases and J by 3 bases, with 13 bases between the two germline ends. This CDR3 has 14 amino acids. CDR3 sequence (DNA): TGCGCCAGCAGCTCGGGGGTAGCGGACTACGAGCAGTACTTC. Its translation is CASSSGVADYEQYF.

The chain has TRBV5-1 and TRBJ1-1, with 8 bases matching TRBD1. Germline lookup yields CDR1 SGHRS and CDR2 YFSETQ. V shed 0 bases, J shed 3 bases, and the junction held 7 bases outside the gene matches. This CDR3 has 16 amino acids. The CDR3 coding sequence is TGCGCCAGCAGCTTGGATGACAGGGGAGGGGACACTGAAGCTTTCTTT. As protein: CASSLDDRGGDTEAFF. Full variable domain (missing parts from reference TRBV5-1 and TRBJ1-1): KAGVTQTPRYLIKTRGQQVTLSCSPISGHRSVSWYQQTPGQGLQFLFEYFSETQRNKGNFPGRFSGRQFSNSRSEMNVSTLELGDSALYLCASSLDDRGGDTEAFFGQGTRLTVV.

The V call is TRBV3-1 (or the pseudogene TRBV3-2), the J call TRBJ2-1; D may be TRBD1 (6 bases). Germline V gives CDR1 LGHDT, CDR2 YNNKEL (reference sequence). The CDR3 has 19 residues. The V gene lost 2 bases and the J gene lost 0 bases, with 20 bases spanning the gap. The CDR3 protein is CASSQMVRGIVSSYNEQFF. CDR3 nucleotides: TGTGCCAGCAGCCAAATGGTCAGGGGAATAGTGAGCTCCTACAATGAGCAGTTCTTC.

This clone has only a few counts. The chain links TRBV6-6 to TRBJ1-5; possibly TRBD1 for D (5 bases). Germline lookup yields CDR1 MNHNY and CDR2 SVGAGI (reference sequence). V was cut by 0 bases and J by 3 bases, with 9 bases left in between. The CDR3 runs 15 residues. CDR3 in DNA: TGTGCCAGCAGTTACTCGAAGGGGAACAATCAGCCCCAGCATTTT. Residues: CASSYSKGNNQPQHF.

The V call is TRBV21-1, the J call TRBJ2-1; whether TRBD1, the table's D call, matches the DNA was not checked. TRBV21-1 is deemed a pseudogene. CDR3 length equals 21 residues. In DNA form, the CDR3 reads TGTGCCAGCAGCAAAGGTGGGTCCTCAGGTCAGAAACCTCTCTCCTACAATGAGCAGTTCTTC. Its protein product is CASSKGGSSGQKPLSYNEQFF.

This chain uses TRBV10-3 with TRBJ2-1; TRBD2 might be the D (6 bases). CDR1 ENHRY and CDR2 SYGVKD come from the germline V gene. CDR3 length: 18 residues. Deletions cut 0 bases from V and 0 bases from J, with 15 bases between. Here the CDR3 reads CAISESARREISYNEQFF. As DNA, the CDR3 is TGTGCCATCAGTGAGTCGGCGAGGCGGGAAATCTCCTACAATGAGCAGTTCTTC.

The rearrangement uses TRBV5-4 and TRBJ2-1, with D possibly being TRBD1 (6 bases). The germline CDR1 and CDR2 sequences are SGHNT and YYREEE (reference sequence). Trimming left V 3 bases short and J 0 bases short, with 13 bases between. The CDR3 is 16 residues long. The CDR3 spells CASSSGVDNSYNEQFF. The CDR3 DNA follows: TGTGCCAGCAGCTCAGGGGTAGATAACTCCTACAATGAGCAGTTCTTC.

This clone was seen more than once but under ten times. This chain links TRBV19 with TRBJ1-4; 8 bases fit TRBD1. CDR3 length: 14 amino acids. V shed 10 bases and J 3 bases; nucleotides not matched to a gene: 7. Germline-derived CDR1 and CDR2 are LNHDA and SQIVND (reference sequence). The CDR3: CATTGGAANEKLFF. CDR3 nucleotide sequence: TGTGCCACCACAGGGGGTGCGGCTAATGAAAAACTGTTTTTT.

V and J are TRBV19 and TRBJ1-5; 7 nucleotides line up with TRBD1. Germline V gene sequence: CDR1 LNHDA, CDR2 SQIVND (reference sequence). The CDR3 loop spans 14 amino acids. The J segment lost 5 bases and the V segment lost 8 bases, leaving 9 bases of the junction unmatched. CDR3 loop: CASGGTEYYQPQHF. The CDR3 DNA sequence: TGTGCCAGTGGGGGGACAGAGTACTATCAGCCCCAGCATTTT.